This is a list of T cell receptor beta chains from one sample in a study of cytotoxic CD8 clonotypes in ibrutinib-treated CLL. Only in-frame clones appear in the TCRdb table, and some are missing; sequencing was by immunoSEQ multiplex PCR. The profile shows 270,000 or so clones, approximately 76% of them singletons. Source: PBMCs, taken at disease progression, from a patient treated with ibrutinib. The source is a human donor with chronic lymphocytic leukemia. Each CDR3 is given with its conserved first and last residue. The order of the fields is clone size, J gene, V gene, D gene, CDR3 DNA, CDR3 protein. A D gene is named only where the DNA matches it firmly. Clone size is not always given. Where it is, it says once, few, many or a class for expanded clones.

once | TRBJ2-7 | TRBV18 | - | TGTGCCAGCTCACCAAGGAGGGACTCCCCCTACGAGCAGTACTTC | CASSPRRDSPYEQYF
- | TRBJ2-6 | TRBV5-1 | - | TGCGCCAGCCGGTCAGGCCCTGGGGCCAACGTCCTGACTTTC | CASRSGPGANVLTF
once | TRBJ2-3 | TRBV4-1 | TRBD1 | TGCGCCAGCAGCCCAAATACGGCTAGGACAGGGATAGATACGCAGTATTTT | CASSPNTARTGIDTQYF
- | TRBJ1-5 | TRBV2 | - | TGTGCCAGCAGACCCCCGGGGAATCAGCCCCAGCATTTT | CASRPPGNQPQHF
- | TRBJ1-5 | TRBV6-6 | - | TGTGCCAGCACCCCCCGGCAGGGGACTGATCAGCCCCAGCATTTT | CASTPRQGTDQPQHF
- | TRBJ2-7 | TRBV15 | - | TGTGCCACCAGCAGAGGTGACAGGCCCCCCTTCAGTGTCTACGAGCAGTACTTC | CATSRGDRPPFSVYEQYF
- | TRBJ1-4 | TRBV15 | - | TGTGCCACCAGCAGAGATCTGGAAAAACTGTTTTTT | CATSRDLEKLFF
- | TRBJ1-5 | TRBV19 | TRBD1 | TGTGCCAGTGGACCAGGGGGGACTAATCAGCCCCAGCATTTT | CASGPGGTNQPQHF
- | TRBJ1-1 | TRBV19 | - | TGTGCCAGTAGCAAGTATAACACTGAAGCTTTCTTT | CASSKYNTEAFF
- | TRBJ2-3 | TRBV29-1 | - | TGCAGCGTTGAAGAGGGCCTCATGGGAGATACGCAGTATTTT | CSVEEGLMGDTQYF
few | TRBJ1-6 | TRBV9 | - | TGTGCCAGCAGCGGATTCGGGACAAAAGGGACTTCACCCCTCCACTTT | CASSGFGTKGTSPLHF
once | TRBJ2-7 | TRBV29-1 | - | TGCAGCGTCGTTTTCAGGGGCGAGCAGTACTTC | CSVVFRGEQYF
- | TRBJ2-5 | TRBV5-1 | TRBD1 | TGCGCCAGCAGCCTCCGGGACAGGGTAGAGACCCAGTACTTC | CASSLRDRVETQYF
- | TRBJ2-5 | TRBV5-4 | - | TGTGCCAGCAGCTTGGCTTTTGGGGTCGACAGGCAAGAGACCCAGTACTTC | CASSLAFGVDRQETQYF
- | TRBJ1-2 | TRBV29-1 | TRBD1 | TGCAGCGGTCTGACAGGGGCCAGCGGCTACACCTTC | CSGLTGASGYTF
- | TRBJ2-1 | TRBV25-1 | - | TGTGCCAGCAGTGAATTTCCTTCCTCCGTATTCTTC | CASSEFPSSVFF
- | TRBJ2-7 | TRBV18 | - | TGTGCCAGCTCACCTCCTATGGGAGCCGAGCAGTACTTC | CASSPPMGAEQYF
- | TRBJ1-5 | TRBV7-8 | TRBD1 | TGTGCCAGCAGCAAATTCGACAGGGTGGGAAATCAGCCCCAGCATTTT | CASSKFDRVGNQPQHF
- | TRBJ2-1 | TRBV7-2 | TRBD2 | TGTGCCAGCAGCTTAATCCCTAGCGGGAAGGATGAGCAGTTCTTC | CASSLIPSGKDEQFF
- | TRBJ2-7 | TRBV13 | TRBD2 | TGTGCCAGCAGCTTAGGCCGCGGGAGCTACGAGCAGTACTTC | CASSLGRGSYEQYF
- | TRBJ2-1 | TRBV9 | TRBD2 | TGTGCCAGCAGCGCGCGGACTAGCGGGAGTTTAATTGAGCAGTTCTTC | CASSARTSGSLIEQFF